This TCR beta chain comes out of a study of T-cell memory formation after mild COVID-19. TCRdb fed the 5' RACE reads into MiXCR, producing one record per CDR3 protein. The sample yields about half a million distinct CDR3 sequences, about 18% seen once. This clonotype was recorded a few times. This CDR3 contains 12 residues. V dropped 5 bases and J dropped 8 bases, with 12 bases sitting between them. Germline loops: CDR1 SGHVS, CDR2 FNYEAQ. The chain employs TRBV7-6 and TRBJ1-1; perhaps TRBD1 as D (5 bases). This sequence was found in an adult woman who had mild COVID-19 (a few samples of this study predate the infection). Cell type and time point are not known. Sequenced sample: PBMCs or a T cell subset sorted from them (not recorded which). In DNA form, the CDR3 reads TGTGCCAGCAGCCGAAACCGGGACGAAGCTTTCTTT. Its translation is CASSRNRDEAFF.